The 8 T cell receptor beta chains listed next were all sequenced from one sample in a study of T cell responses to AZD1222 COVID-19 vaccine. The protocol was immunoSEQ multiplex PCR, while the TCRdb copy is restricted to in-frame clones and leaves out a portion. The sample lists about 130,000 clones; 85% to 95% were seen once. The starting material was peripheral blood, obtained 28 days after the second AZD1222 dose. These receptors all stem from an adult who received the AZD1222 COVID-19 vaccine.

The chain combines TRBV15 with TRBJ2-3, with D hard to call. CDR1 and CDR2 from the germline V gene are LNHNV and YYDKDF (reference sequence). CDR3 length equals 16 residues. Trimming took off 0 bases at V and 2 bases at J, with 12 bases between the two ends. This CDR3 reads CATSRDPPPNTDTQYF. The CDR3 region has the DNA TGTGCCACCAGCAGAGACCCACCCCCAAACACAGATACGCAGTATTTT.

The CDR3 sequence is CASSIAGGSNQPQHF. CDR3 sequence (DNA): TGTGCCAGTAGTATTGCGGGGGGTAGCAATCAGCCCCAGCATTTT. V gene TRBV19 combines with J gene TRBJ1-5; possible D gene TRBD1, 5 bases. The length of the CDR3 is 15 residues. Germline CDR1 and CDR2: LNHDA and SQIVND (reference sequence). The V gene lost 3 bases and the J gene lost 0 bases, with 9 bases spanning the gap. The full variable domain, with the rest looked up from reference TRBV19 and TRBJ1-5, is DGGITQSPKYLFRKEGQNVTLSCEQNLNHDAMYWYRQDPGQGLRLIYYSQIVNDFQKGDIAEGYSVSREKKESFPLTVTSAQKNPTAFYLCASSIAGGSNQPQHFGDGTRLSIL.

CDR3 residues: CASSYEQGGNEQFF. In DNA, the CDR3 is TGTGCCAGCAGTTACGAACAGGGGGGCAATGAGCAGTTCTTC. This rearrangement joins TRBV6-5 to TRBJ2-1, with TRBD1 matching 8 bases. CDR3 size: 14 residues. Germline CDR1 is MNHEY and CDR2 is SVGAGI. V lost 2 bases and J lost 6; bases outside the gene matches: 3.

J is TRBJ1-6 and V is TRBV6-5, with D possibly being TRBD1 (5 bases). The CDR3 has 15 amino acids. Germline V gene lookup returns CDR1 MNHEY and CDR2 SVGAGI. V lost 2 bases and J 4 bases, leaving 9 bases between the germline ends. The CDR3 region is CASSYRQRYNSPLHF. The CDR3 DNA follows: TGTGCCAGCAGTTACCGACAGAGATATAATTCACCCCTCCACTTT.

The genes are TRBV28 and TRBJ1-5; 9 nucleotides line up with TRBD1. Trimming removed 4 bases from V and 5 bases from J; junction bases left unmatched: 9. Germline V gives CDR1 MDHEN, CDR2 SYDVKM. This CDR3 is built from 16 residues. CDR3 in amino acids: CASSSRRDRAYQPQHF. In DNA form, the CDR3 reads TGTGCCAGCAGTTCCCGCCGGGACAGGGCTTATCAGCCCCAGCATTTT.

The chain employs TRBV4-1 and TRBJ1-3; D gene uncertain. The CDR3 totals 17 residues. The V gene's germline CDR1 is MGHRA and CDR2 YSYEKL. V was shortened by 0 bases and J by 0 bases, with 12 bases between the two germline ends. The CDR3 is CASSQDWQRSSGNTIYF. DNA of the CDR3: TGCGCCAGCAGCCAAGATTGGCAGCGGAGCTCTGGAAACACCATATATTTT.

The rearrangement uses TRBV18 and TRBJ1-1; no reliable D call. V lost 1 base and J lost 1, with 7 bases in between. The CDR3 has 14 residues. CDR1 KGHSH and CDR2 LQKENI come from the germline V gene. Here the CDR3 DNA reads TGTGCCAGCTCACCACAAAGCCAGAACACTGAAGCTTTCTTT. It is translated as CASSPQSQNTEAFF.

This clone was found a few times. The chain joins TRBV4-1 to TRBJ2-7; weak D call: TRBD1 (5 bases). The CDR3 extends over 14 amino acids. Germline V gene data show CDR1 as MGHRA and CDR2 as YSYEKL. V lost 1 base, J lost 3 bases, and 10 bases lay in between. CDR3 amino acids: CASSQVIRDYEQYF. DNA of the CDR3: TGCGCCAGCAGCCAAGTGATCAGGGACTACGAGCAGTACTTC.